Listed below are T cell receptor beta chains from one sample, sequenced in a study of T-cell reconstitution after alpha-beta-depleted transplantation in children. TCRdb redid the calling of the PCR reads with MiXCR, one entry per CDR3 protein. The sample lists hundreds of thousands of distinct CDR3 sequences; approximately 15% were seen once. The source material was PBMCs from the stem cell graft donor, sampled from the stem cell graft. These receptors originate from a human donor who donated a stem cell graft to a child with acute myeloid leukemia. Both conserved end residues are part of each CDR3. The D gene is left open where the match is weak. Clone sizes are given selectively: once, few, many, or a class where the clone is expanded.

size,D,J,V,DNA,CDR3
NA,TRBD2,TRBJ2-5,TRBV12-3/TRBV12-4,TGTGCCAGCAGTTCCGGGGGGGTCTGGGAGACCCAGTACTTC,CASSSGGVWETQYF
many,TRBD2,TRBJ2-1,TRBV29-1,TGCAGCGTTGGGAGGACTAGCGGTCGTTACAATGAGCAGTTCTTC,CSVGRTSGRYNEQFF
NA,TRBD1,TRBJ2-7,TRBV10-3,TGTGCCATCAGTGAACAGGGGGCCGGTGAGCAGTACTTC,CAISEQGAGEQYF
NA,NA,TRBJ2-2,TRBV5-1,TGTGCCAGCAGTTTAGTCGCAGGGCCCGGGGAGCTGTTTTTT,CASSLVAGPGELFF
NA,NA,TRBJ1-3,TRBV7-9,TGTGCCACCAGAGGGGCCCTCGGGGGAAACACCATATATTTT,CATRGALGGNTIYF
NA,TRBD2,TRBJ2-3,TRBV14,TGTGCCAGCAGCCACCGACTAGCCCCGAGCACAGATACGCAGTATTTT,CASSHRLAPSTDTQYF
once,NA,TRBJ2-5,TRBV21-1,TGTGCCAGCAGCAAAGTGGACAGGAGGGGCCAAGAGACCCAGTACTTC,CASSKVDRRGQETQYF
many,NA,TRBJ1-2,TRBV20-1,TGCAGTGCCCTTTACCCCGGTCGTCGCTACACCTTC,CSALYPGRRYTF
few,TRBD1,TRBJ2-5,TRBV20-1,TGCAGTGCTACTACCTACTTTTTCCGGGACAGATTGTGGGAGACCCAGTACTTC,CSATTYFFRDRLWETQYF
many,NA,TRBJ2-3,TRBV20-1,TGCAGTGCTGGGCCAGGGGGGGCCGTGGCAGATACGCAGTATTTT,CSAGPGGAVADTQYF
many,NA,TRBJ1-4,TRBV6-5,TGTGCCAGCAGTATTCTCGGCGAAAAACTGTTTTTT,CASSILGEKLFF
NA,NA,TRBJ2-5,TRBV19,TGTGCCAGTGGAAAACTTTGGGGGGAGACCCAGTACTTC,CASGKLWGETQYF
many,TRBD1,TRBJ2-1,TRBV12-3/TRBV12-4,TGTGCCAGCAGTTTAGGGCGAAGGTCAGGGGGAGAGCAGTTCTTC,CASSLGRRSGGEQFF
few,TRBD1,TRBJ1-4,TRBV29-1,TGCAGCGTGGGACAGTCCCTTAATGAAAAACTGTTTTTT,CSVGQSLNEKLFF
many,NA,TRBJ1-1,TRBV6-5,TGTGCCAGCAGTTCCCCGGGGCTTGAAGCTTTCTTT,CASSSPGLEAFF
many,NA,TRBJ2-7,TRBV6-5,TGTGCCAGCGGGCAGTTCCACGAGCAGTACTTC,CASGQFHEQYF
NA,NA,TRBJ1-3,TRBV7-2,TGTGCCAGCAGCTTGACGGGGGGGAAATCTGGAAACACCATATATTTT,CASSLTGGKSGNTIYF
NA,NA,TRBJ1-5,TRBV20-1,TGCAGTGCTAGTTCCGACACCAATCAGCCCCAGCATTTT,CSASSDTNQPQHF